The rows below give T cell receptor beta chains drawn from one sample of a study of T cell repertoires in cytomegalovirus infection. TCRdb re-derived calls from the reads in MiXCR, one entry per CDR3 protein. Among 250,000 to 400,000 distinct CDR3 sequences, roughly 25% were seen once, and the ten largest hold roughly 15%. What these receptors recognize is not known. This material consisted of cultured PBMCs, taken from culture after CMV antigen stimulation. These receptors came from a human donor in good health (CMV status not recorded). Some clones in this sample may be carry-over from other donors' samples. Both conserved end residues are trimmed from each CDR3. The order of the fields is CDR3 protein, V gene, J gene.

CDR3: ASSLAQVGFEQF; V: TRBV7-2; J: TRBJ2-1
CDR3: ASSLGQTRLAGNEQY; V: TRBV5-6; J: TRBJ2-7
CDR3: ASSPSGSGGYNEQF; V: TRBV7-2; J: TRBJ2-1
CDR3: ASSIGRAGTGELF; V: TRBV19; J: TRBJ2-2
CDR3: ASSPVGGQNEKLF; V: TRBV7-9; J: TRBJ1-4
CDR3: ASSRTGIRDQPQH; V: TRBV6-1; J: TRBJ1-5
CDR3: ASSSGGQNTGELF; V: TRBV11-3; J: TRBJ2-2
CDR3: ASSPQVQRYSGELF; V: TRBV28; J: TRBJ2-2
CDR3: ASSLVGMGDNSPLH; V: TRBV7-2; J: TRBJ1-6
CDR3: ASSLSGAPGANVLT; V: TRBV28; J: TRBJ2-6
CDR3: ASSGLGQAGNTIY; V: TRBV7-6; J: TRBJ1-3
CDR3: ASSTTASYGYT; V: TRBV7-2; J: TRBJ1-2
CDR3: ASSGTGETYEQY; V: TRBV10-2; J: TRBJ2-7
CDR3: ASSSQDRATNTGELF; V: TRBV7-3; J: TRBJ2-2
CDR3: SARDSGSISNEQF; V: TRBV20-1; J: TRBJ2-1
CDR3: SARESTSGYEQY; V: TRBV20-1; J: TRBJ2-7
CDR3: ASTATANTEAF; V: TRBV19; J: TRBJ1-1
CDR3: ASSRFQETQY; V: TRBV6-1; J: TRBJ2-5
CDR3: ASSLGRGLTEAF; V: TRBV27; J: TRBJ1-1
CDR3: ASSAGAYNEQF; V: TRBV2; J: TRBJ2-1